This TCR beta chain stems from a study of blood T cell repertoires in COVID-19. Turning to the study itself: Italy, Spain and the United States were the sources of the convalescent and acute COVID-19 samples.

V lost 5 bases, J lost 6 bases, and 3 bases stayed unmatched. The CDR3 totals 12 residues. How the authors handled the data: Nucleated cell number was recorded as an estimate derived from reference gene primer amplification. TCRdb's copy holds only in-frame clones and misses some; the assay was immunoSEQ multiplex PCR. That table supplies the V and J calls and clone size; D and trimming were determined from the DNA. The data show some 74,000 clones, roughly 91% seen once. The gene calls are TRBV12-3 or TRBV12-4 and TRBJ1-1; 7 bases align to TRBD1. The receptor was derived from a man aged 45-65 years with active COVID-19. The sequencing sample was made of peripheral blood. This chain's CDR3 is CASSRQGSEAFF. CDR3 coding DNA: TGTGCCAGCAGTCGACAGGGATCTGAAGCTTTCTTT.